The TCR beta chain under discussion was sequenced for a study of early T cells in non-severe SARS-CoV-2 infection. As for the study in general: RNA in bulk from unsorted whole blood was sequenced, and chains were unpaired. Study-level findings and limits: Lookups in VDJdb leaned toward anti-spike CD8 responses and missed private and CD4 specificities.

This clonotype has only a few counts. The antigen remains undetermined. Individual cDNA molecules each received unique molecular identifiers attached to them. TCRdb used MiXCR to reprocess the 5' RACE reads, holding one entry per CDR3 protein. The sample yields some 61,000 distinct CDR3 sequences, about 10% seen once. This TCR came from an adult who was a healthcare worker with PCR-confirmed SARS-CoV-2 infection or an uninfected control (not recorded which). Sequencing used whole blood.

The CDR3 is CATSREVGEQYF. In DNA form, the CDR3 reads TGTGCCACCAGCAGAGAGGTGGGGGAGCAGTACTTC. The chain has TRBV15 and TRBJ2-7; no definite D call. The germline V gene has CDR1 LNHNV and CDR2 YYDKDF (reference sequence). CDR3 size: 12 residues. V was trimmed by 0 bases and J by 7 bases, leaving 7 bases between them. The full variable domain, its missing parts supplied by reference TRBV15 and TRBJ2-7, is DAMVIQNPRYQVTQFGKPVTLSCSQTLNHNVMYWYQQKSSQAPKLLFHYYDKDFNNEADTPDNFQSRRPNTSFCFLDIRSPGLGDTAMYLCATSREVGEQYFGPGTRLTVT.